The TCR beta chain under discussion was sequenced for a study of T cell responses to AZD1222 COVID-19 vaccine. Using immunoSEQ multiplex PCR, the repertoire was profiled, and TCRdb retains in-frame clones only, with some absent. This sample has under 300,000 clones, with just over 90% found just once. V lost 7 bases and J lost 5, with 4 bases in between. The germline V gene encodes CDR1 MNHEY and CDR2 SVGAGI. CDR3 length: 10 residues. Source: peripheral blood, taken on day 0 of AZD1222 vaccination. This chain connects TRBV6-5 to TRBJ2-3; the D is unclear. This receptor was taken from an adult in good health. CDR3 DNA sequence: TGTGCCAGCATCCAAGATACGCAGTATTTT. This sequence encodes CASIQDTQYF.